This section outlines one T cell receptor beta chain sequence together with its context. Its antigen is still unknown. Semi-nested PCR with Nested Universal Primer A followed constant-region reverse priming of full-length variable regions. TCRdb re-analysed the 5' RACE reads in MiXCR, keeping a single row per CDR3 protein. The table includes some 37,000 distinct CDR3 sequences, approximately 17% detected once. Findings and limits, study-wide: In terms of TCR gene usage, tumor memory CD4+ T cells clustered together with blood and lymph node memory CD4+ cells, as well as with lymph node naive CD4+ cells.

CD25-based Treg depletion was applied to purified naive CD4+ T cells. The length of the CDR3 is 13 residues. The germline V gene has CDR1 SGHTA and CDR2 FQGTGA. V dropped 5 bases and J dropped 9 bases, with 14 bases sitting between them. The source is a female donor with breast cancer. Material: naive CD4+ T cells sorted from a lymph node. The subset is: naive CD4+ T cells, CD4+CD45RA+CD25-. The J gene is TRBJ2-1, the V gene TRBV7-3; perhaps TRBD2 as D (6 bases). The CDR3 bases are TGTGCCAGCAGCCCGGACTACTCGGGTGAGCAGTTCTTC. Translated, it gives CASSPDYSGEQFF.